The 6 T cell receptor beta chains in this list originate from one sample, sequenced in a study of blood T cell repertoires in COVID-19. Using immunoSEQ multiplex PCR, the repertoire was profiled, and TCRdb retains in-frame clones only, with some absent. This sample has some 130,000 clones; roughly 90% occur once, and the top ten carry 2% to 2.5%. Sequences were obtained from peripheral blood. These receptor sequences come from a man between 70 and 80 years old with active COVID-19.

The chain joins TRBV2 to TRBJ1-5; TRBD1 might be the D (6 bases). Germline CDR1 reads SNHLY; CDR2 reads FYNNEI. Trimming stripped 6 bases from V and 0 bases from J, with 12 bases between. This CDR3 has 15 amino acids. CDR3 nucleotides: TGTGCCAGCAGAGAGGACAGCTATAGCAATCAGCCCCAGCATTTT. This sequence encodes CASREDSYSNQPQHF.

The chain is built from TRBV30 and TRBJ1-3, with 8 bases fitting TRBD1. CDR1 and CDR2 (germline): GTSNPN, SVGIG (reference sequence). V gave up 0 bases and J gave up 7 bases; unmatched junction bases: 8. The CDR3 has 15 residues. In DNA, the CDR3 is TGTGCCTGGAGTGTAAGCAGGGGGCGCCGGAACACCATATATTTT. Protein sequence: CAWSVSRGRRNTIYF.

The chain carries TRBV29-1 and TRBJ2-7, with 7 bases identical to TRBD1. CDR1 is SQVTM, CDR2 ANQGSEA, per germline. The CDR3 is made up of 13 amino acids. Unmatched junction bases numbered 5, after V lost 4 bases and J lost 2 bases. CDR3: CSVVGTAPYEQYF. The CDR3 DNA follows: TGCAGCGTTGTAGGGACAGCTCCCTACGAGCAGTACTTC.

This chain links TRBV30 with TRBJ2-2, with 8 bases lining up with TRBD2. V trimming: 1 base; J trimming: 5 bases; junction bases outside the gene matches: 12. Germline V CDR1 and CDR2: GTSNPN, SVGIG (reference sequence). This CDR3 contains 17 residues. The CDR3 region has the DNA TGTGCCTGGAGTGCCCCCCGACTAGCGAGGCGAACCGGGGAGCTGTTTTTT. As protein: CAWSAPRLARRTGELFF.

The V gene is TRBV11-2, the J gene TRBJ2-1; D is unresolved. This CDR3 is 14 amino acids long. Trimming took off 3 bases at V and 1 base at J, with 7 bases between the two ends. Germline assignment: CDR1 SGHAT and CDR2 FQNNGV. The CDR3 DNA is TGTGCCAGCAGCTTCCGGGTATCCTACAATGAGCAGTTCTTC. This encodes CASSFRVSYNEQFF.

The chain has TRBV2 and TRBJ1-5; D is unresolved. Germline V lookup: CDR1 SNHLY, CDR2 FYNNEI. V lost 6 bases and J lost 7, with 10 bases in between. The CDR3 consists of 12 residues. CDR3 sequence: CASRVEAQPQHF. The CDR3 DNA is TGTGCCAGCAGGGTGGAGGCCCAGCCCCAGCATTTT.